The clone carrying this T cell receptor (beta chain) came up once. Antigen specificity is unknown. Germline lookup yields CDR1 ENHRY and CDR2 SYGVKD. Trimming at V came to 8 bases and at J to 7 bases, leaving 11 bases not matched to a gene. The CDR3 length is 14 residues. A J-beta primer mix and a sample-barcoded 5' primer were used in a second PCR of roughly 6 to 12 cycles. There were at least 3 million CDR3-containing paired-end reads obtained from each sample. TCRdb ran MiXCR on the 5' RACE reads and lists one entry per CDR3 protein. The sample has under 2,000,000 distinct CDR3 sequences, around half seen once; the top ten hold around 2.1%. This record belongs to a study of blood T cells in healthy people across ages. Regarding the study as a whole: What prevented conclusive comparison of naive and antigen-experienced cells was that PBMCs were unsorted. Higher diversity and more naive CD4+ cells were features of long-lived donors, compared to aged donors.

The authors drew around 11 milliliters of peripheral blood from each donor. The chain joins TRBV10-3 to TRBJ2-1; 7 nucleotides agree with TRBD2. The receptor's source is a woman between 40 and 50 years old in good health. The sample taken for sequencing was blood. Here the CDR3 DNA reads TGTGCCATCGGCCAGCGGGGCCAGGAAAATGAGCAGTTCTTC. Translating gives CAIGQRGQENEQFF.